The 11 T cell receptor beta chains presented below share a single source sample, sequenced in a study of early T cells in non-severe SARS-CoV-2 infection. TCRdb reanalysed the 5' RACE reads using MiXCR and keeps one entry per CDR3 protein. The sample holds about 64,000 distinct CDR3 sequences, roughly 12% seen once. The source material was whole blood, sampled at baseline. The receptor source for this set is an adult who was a healthcare worker with PCR-confirmed SARS-CoV-2 infection or an uninfected control (not recorded which).

This clonotype has only a few counts. The V and J genes are TRBV6-6 and TRBJ2-3; D ambiguous. The V gene lost 5 bases and the J gene lost 4 bases, with 10 bases spanning the gap. The length of the CDR3 is 13 residues. Per germline, CDR1 MNHNY and CDR2 SVGAGI (reference sequence). The CDR3 DNA reads TGTGCCAGCAGTCCCAGGTACGCAGATACGCAGTATTTT. This translates into CASSPRYADTQYF.

The J gene is TRBJ2-3, the V gene TRBV30; D is unresolved. The V and J ends lost 1 base and 1 base respectively, with 3 bases between them. From germline, CDR1 is GTSNPN and CDR2 SVGIG (reference sequence). The CDR3 runs to 12 residues. CDR3 DNA sequence: TGTGCCTGGAGTGCAGGCACAGATACGCAGTATTTT. Translated, it gives CAWSAGTDTQYF.

This clonotype appeared a few times. The chain is built from TRBV27 and TRBJ2-3; 13 bases fit TRBD2. There are 18 residues in the CDR3. Trimming removed 7 bases from V and 0 bases from J; junction bases left unmatched: 10. The germline V gene encodes CDR1 MNHEY and CDR2 SMNVEV (reference sequence). DNA for the CDR3: TGTGCCAGCAAAGCAACCGGGACTAGCGGGGAGAGCACAGATACGCAGTATTTT. It translates to CASKATGTSGESTDTQYF.

This clonotype has at least ten counts. The rearrangement uses TRBV7-9 and TRBJ2-7; D possibly uses TRBD1 or TRBD2 (5 bases each). The germline V gene encodes CDR1 SEHNR and CDR2 FQNEAQ (reference sequence). This CDR3 is built from 13 residues. V was cut by 10 bases and J by 0 bases, with 13 bases left in between. DNA for the CDR3: TGTGCCACCACGGGGCCGTACTCCTACGAGCAGTACTTC. It encodes CATTGPYSYEQYF.

The rearrangement joins TRBV7-6 to TRBJ2-5; no definite D call. Trimming removed 5 bases from V and 5 bases from J, with 12 bases in between. CDR1 SGHVS and CDR2 FNYEAQ come from the germline V gene. The CDR3 length is 13 residues. The CDR3 DNA follows: TGTGCCAGCAGCACGTGGCAGCCGGAGACCCAGTACTTC. This encodes CASSTWQPETQYF.

This clonotype was found a few times. The V and J genes are TRBV12-3 or TRBV12-4 and TRBJ1-5; D gene ambiguous. The length of the CDR3 is 11 residues. V was trimmed by 6 bases and J by 12 bases, leaving 12 bases between them. The CDR3 nucleotides read TGTGCCAGCAGCCCCGGCGGGAACCAGCATTTT. This codes for CASSPGGNQHF.

This clonotype was seen many times. The rearrangement uses TRBV12-3 or TRBV12-4 and TRBJ1-5, with a tentative D call TRBD1 (5 bases). Trimming stripped 6 bases from V and 3 bases from J, with 15 bases between. The CDR3 is made up of 15 amino acids. DNA for the CDR3: TGTGCCAGCAGATCAGGTCGACAGCTCAATCAGCCCCAGCATTTT. Translated: CASRSGRQLNQPQHF.

This chain links TRBV9 with TRBJ2-5; the match to TRBD2 covers 13 bases. The CDR3 loop spans 19 amino acids. Germline loops: CDR1 SGDLS, CDR2 YYNGEE. After removal of 3 bases from V and 0 bases from J, the junction contained 11 bases not matched to a gene. The chain's CDR3 is CASSADGTSGVTYQETQYF. In DNA, the CDR3 is TGTGCCAGCAGCGCCGACGGGACTAGCGGGGTAACGTACCAAGAGACCCAGTACTTC.

CDR3 residues: CASRSDLNEKLFF. The CDR3 region has the DNA TGTGCAAGTCGCTCCGACCTTAATGAAAAACTGTTTTTT. The V gene is TRBV12-2, the J gene TRBJ1-4. TRBV12-2 is designated a pseudogene. There are 13 residues in the CDR3.

This clonotype occurred many times. This chain joins TRBV7-8 and TRBJ1-5; the match to TRBD1 covers 8 bases. The V and J ends lost 4 bases and 0 bases, in that order; junction bases with no gene match: 8. Per germline, CDR1 SGHVS and CDR2 FQNEAQ. This CDR3 contains 17 residues. The chain's CDR3 is CASSSADRAYSNQPQHF. As DNA, the CDR3 is TGTGCCAGCAGCTCCGCGGACAGGGCCTATAGCAATCAGCCCCAGCATTTT.

This clonotype was observed a handful of times. CDR3 amino acids: CSVQGERNTIYF. In nucleotides, the CDR3 is TGCAGCGTCCAGGGGGAGCGAAACACCATATATTTT. The rearrangement uses TRBV29-1 and TRBJ1-3, with 7 bases matching TRBD1. Trimming removed 6 bases from V and 5 bases from J; junction bases left unmatched: 4. Germline assignment: CDR1 SQVTM and CDR2 ANQGSEA. CDR3 size: 12 residues.